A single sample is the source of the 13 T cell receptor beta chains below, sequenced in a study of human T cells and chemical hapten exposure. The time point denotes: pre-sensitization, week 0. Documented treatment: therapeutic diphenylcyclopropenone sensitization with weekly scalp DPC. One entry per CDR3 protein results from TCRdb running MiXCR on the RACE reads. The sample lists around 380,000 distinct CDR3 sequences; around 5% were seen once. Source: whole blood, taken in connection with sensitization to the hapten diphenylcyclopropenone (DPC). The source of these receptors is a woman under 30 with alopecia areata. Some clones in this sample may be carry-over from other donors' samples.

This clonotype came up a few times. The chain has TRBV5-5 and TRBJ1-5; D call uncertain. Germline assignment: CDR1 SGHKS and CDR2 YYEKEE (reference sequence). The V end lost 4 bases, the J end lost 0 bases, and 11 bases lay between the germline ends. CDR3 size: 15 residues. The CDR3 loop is CASSRTVISNQPQHF. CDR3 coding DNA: TGTGCCAGCAGCCGGACGGTTATTAGCAATCAGCCCCAGCATTTT.

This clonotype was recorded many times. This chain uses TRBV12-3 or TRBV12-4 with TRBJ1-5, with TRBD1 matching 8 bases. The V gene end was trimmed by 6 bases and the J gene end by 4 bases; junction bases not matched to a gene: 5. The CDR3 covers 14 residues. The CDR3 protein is CASRRQGTNQPQHF. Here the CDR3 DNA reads TGTGCCAGCAGACGACAGGGGACTAATCAGCCCCAGCATTTT.

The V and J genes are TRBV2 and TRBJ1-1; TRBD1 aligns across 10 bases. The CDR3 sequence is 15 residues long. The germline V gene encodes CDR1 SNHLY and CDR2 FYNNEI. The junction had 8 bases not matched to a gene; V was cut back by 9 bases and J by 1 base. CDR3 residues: CAREETGGENTEAFF. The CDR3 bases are TGTGCCAGGGAAGAGACAGGGGGCGAGAACACTGAAGCTTTCTTT.

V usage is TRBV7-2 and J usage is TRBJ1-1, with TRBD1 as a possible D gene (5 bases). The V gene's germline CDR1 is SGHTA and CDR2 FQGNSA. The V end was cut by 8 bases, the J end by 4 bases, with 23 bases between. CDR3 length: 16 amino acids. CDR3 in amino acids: CASSEPGEGTTTEAFF. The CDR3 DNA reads TGTGCCAGCTCTGAACCCGGCGAGGGGACGACCACTGAAGCTTTCTTT.

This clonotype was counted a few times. CDR3 region: CASSLGSRGPSGNTIYF. The DNA of the CDR3 is TGTGCCAGCAGCTTGGGGTCCCGGGGTCCCTCTGGAAACACCATATATTTT. The gene calls are TRBV5-4 and TRBJ1-3, with unresolved D. The V and J ends lost 0 bases and 0 bases respectively, with 13 bases between them. The CDR3 covers 17 residues. CDR1 SGHNT and CDR2 YYREEE come from the germline V gene (reference sequence).

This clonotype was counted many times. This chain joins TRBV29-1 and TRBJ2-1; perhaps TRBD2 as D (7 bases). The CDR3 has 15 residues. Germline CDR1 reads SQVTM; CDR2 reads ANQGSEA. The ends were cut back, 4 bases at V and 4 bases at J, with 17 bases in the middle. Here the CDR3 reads CSVVGGGRLYNEQFF. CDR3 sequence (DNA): TGCAGCGTTGTAGGCGGGGGCCGACTTTACAATGAGCAGTTCTTC.

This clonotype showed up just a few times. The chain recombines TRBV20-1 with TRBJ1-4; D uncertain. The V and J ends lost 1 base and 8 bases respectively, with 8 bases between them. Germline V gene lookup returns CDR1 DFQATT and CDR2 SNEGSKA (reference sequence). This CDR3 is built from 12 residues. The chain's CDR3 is CSARGPGEKLFF. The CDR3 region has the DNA TGCAGTGCTAGAGGCCCCGGGGAAAAACTGTTTTTT.

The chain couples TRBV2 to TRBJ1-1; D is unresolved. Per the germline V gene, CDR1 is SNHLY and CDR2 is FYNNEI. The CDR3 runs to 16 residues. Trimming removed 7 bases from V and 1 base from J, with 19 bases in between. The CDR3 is CASMEGLSAGNTEAFF. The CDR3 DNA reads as TGTGCCAGCATGGAAGGATTATCGGCGGGGAACACTGAAGCTTTCTTT.

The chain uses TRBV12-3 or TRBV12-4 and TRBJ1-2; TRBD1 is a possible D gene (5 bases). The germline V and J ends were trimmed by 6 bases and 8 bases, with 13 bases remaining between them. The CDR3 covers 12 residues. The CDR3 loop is CASSLGPRGYTF. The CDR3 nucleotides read TGTGCCAGCAGCTTGGGACCGCGGGGCTACACCTTC.

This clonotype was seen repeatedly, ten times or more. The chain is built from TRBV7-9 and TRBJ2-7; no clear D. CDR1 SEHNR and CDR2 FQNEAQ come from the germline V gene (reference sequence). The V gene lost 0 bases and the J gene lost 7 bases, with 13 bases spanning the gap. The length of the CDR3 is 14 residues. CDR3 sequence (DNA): TGTGCCAGCAGCTTAGCCCGGGCCCCATGGGAGCAGTACTTC. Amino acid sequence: CASSLARAPWEQYF.

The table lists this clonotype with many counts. The CDR3 bases are TGTGCCAGCAGCCGTACAGGGTTCGCTGAAGCTTTCTTT. This encodes CASSRTGFAEAFF. The chain joins TRBV7-2 to TRBJ1-1; perhaps TRBD1 as D (6 bases). CDR1 SGHTA and CDR2 FQGNSA come from the germline V gene. V lost 5 bases and J lost 6, with 13 bases in between. This CDR3 has 13 amino acids. Full variable domain (outside the CDR3, taken from reference TRBV7-2 and TRBJ1-1): GAGVSQSPSNKVTEKGKDVELRCDPISGHTALYWYRQSLGQGLEFLIYFQGNSAPDKSGLPSDRFSAERTGGSVSTLTIQRTQQEDSAVYLCASSRTGFAEAFFGQGTRLTVV.

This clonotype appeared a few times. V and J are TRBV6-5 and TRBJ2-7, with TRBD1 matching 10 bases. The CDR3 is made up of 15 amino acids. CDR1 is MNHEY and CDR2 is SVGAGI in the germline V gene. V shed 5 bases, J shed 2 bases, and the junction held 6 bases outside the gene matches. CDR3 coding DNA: TGTGCCAGCAGTACCAGGGACAGGGGACCCTACGAGCAGTACTTC. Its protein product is CASSTRDRGPYEQYF.

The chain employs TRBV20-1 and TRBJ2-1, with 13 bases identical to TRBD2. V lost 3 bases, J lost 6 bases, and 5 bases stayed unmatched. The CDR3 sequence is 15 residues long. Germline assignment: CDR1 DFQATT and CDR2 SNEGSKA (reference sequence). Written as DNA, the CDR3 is TGCAGTGCTAGCCCAACTAGCGGGGGGGCCAATGAGCAGTTCTTC. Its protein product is CSASPTSGGANEQFF.